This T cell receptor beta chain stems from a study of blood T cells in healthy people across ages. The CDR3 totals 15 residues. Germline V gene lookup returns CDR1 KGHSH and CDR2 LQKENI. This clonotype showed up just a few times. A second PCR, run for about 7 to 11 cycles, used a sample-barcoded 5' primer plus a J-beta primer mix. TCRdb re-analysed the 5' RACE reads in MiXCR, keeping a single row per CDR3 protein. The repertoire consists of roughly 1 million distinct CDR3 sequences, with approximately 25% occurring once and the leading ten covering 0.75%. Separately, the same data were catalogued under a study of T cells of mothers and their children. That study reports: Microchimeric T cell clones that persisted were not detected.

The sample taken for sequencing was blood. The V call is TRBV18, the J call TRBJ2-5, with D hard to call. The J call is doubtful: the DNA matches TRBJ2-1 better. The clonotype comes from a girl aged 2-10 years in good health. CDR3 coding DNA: TGTGCCAGCTCCTCCTACCTCCTTAATTACGATGAGCAGTTCTTC. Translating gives CASSSYLLNYDEQFF.